What follows are 25 T cell receptor beta chains derived from one specimen sequenced in a study of blood T cell repertoires in COVID-19. Clones were read by immunoSEQ multiplex PCR, and TCRdb kept only the in-frame ones, dropping some. The repertoire consists of about 120,000 clones, with about 85% occurring once and the leading ten covering less than 8.5%. Source material: peripheral blood. The origin of the receptors is a man older than 75 with active or convalescent COVID-19.

The chain has TRBV29-1 and TRBJ1-2; possibly TRBD1 for D (6 bases). Trimming removed 8 bases from V and 5 bases from J, with 18 bases in between. The CDR3 totals 13 residues. Germline V lookup: CDR1 SQVTM, CDR2 ANQGSEA. The CDR3 DNA reads TGCAGCACCCTGGGGGGGGCCACATATGGCTACACCTTC. Residues: CSTLGGATYGYTF.

The chain uses TRBV2 and TRBJ1-2; weak D call: TRBD1 (6 bases). The germline gives CDR1 SNHLY, CDR2 FYNNEI. The CDR3 length is 14 residues. V dropped 7 bases and J dropped 8 bases, with 20 bases sitting between them. CDR3 DNA: TGTGCCAGCAACCCCCTAGGGGGGGCGGGGGGCTACACCTTC. Encoded protein: CASNPLGGAGGYTF.

The gene calls are TRBV5-4 and TRBJ2-7, with 9 bases matching TRBD2. The V segment lost 7 bases and the J segment 2 bases; nucleotides outside the gene matches: 4. This CDR3 comprises 13 residues. Germline loops: CDR1 SGHNT, CDR2 YYREEE (reference sequence). The CDR3 nucleotides are TGTGCCAGCGGAGCGGGGGGTACCTACGAGCAGTACTTC. Translating it yields CASGAGGTYEQYF.

The CDR3, as DNA: TGCGCCAGCAGCATATCGGACAGTCTAACTGAAGCTTTCTTT. It encodes CASSISDSLTEAFF. The rearrangement links TRBV5-1 to TRBJ1-1; D perhaps matches TRBD1 (6 bases). The germline V and J ends were trimmed by 4 bases and 5 bases, with 15 bases remaining between them. CDR1 is SGHRS, CDR2 YFSETQ, per germline. The CDR3 has 14 amino acids.

The gene calls are TRBV10-3 and TRBJ2-5; 7 bases line up with TRBD1. From germline, CDR1 is ENHRY and CDR2 SYGVKD. The CDR3 runs to 13 residues. J gave up 3 bases and V 5 bases, and 3 bases lay outside the gene matches. CDR3 nucleotides: TGTGCCATCAGTCCCGGGACAGAAGAGACCCAGTACTTC. It specifies CAISPGTEETQYF.

This CDR3 reads CASGETRPLNRLFF. As DNA, the CDR3 is TGTGCCAGTGGTGAAACTCGCCCCCTAAACCGGCTGTTTTTT. The chain couples TRBV19 to TRBJ1-4; D unresolved. Germline loops: CDR1 LNHDA, CDR2 SQIVND (reference sequence). V was cut by 8 bases and J by 14 bases, with 24 bases left in between. This CDR3 region has 14 residues.

The V gene is TRBV19, the J gene TRBJ1-3; D is perhaps TRBD1 (5 bases). The germline gives CDR1 LNHDA, CDR2 SQIVND (reference sequence). CDR3 length: 12 amino acids. V gave up 3 bases and J gave up 7 bases, with 7 bases separating them. CDR3 bases: TGTGCCAGTAGTATGGGGCTGAACACCATATATTTT. Its translation: CASSMGLNTIYF.

The J gene is TRBJ1-2, the V gene TRBV6-2 or TRBV6-3; 8 nucleotides match TRBD1. The germline V gene has CDR1 MNHEY and CDR2 SVGEGT. Trimming took 2 bases from V and 4 from J; bases not matched to a gene: 9. The CDR3 loop spans 16 amino acids. The CDR3 region is CASSYLKGQVLYGYTF. The CDR3 region has the DNA TGTGCCAGCAGTTACCTGAAGGGACAGGTCCTCTATGGCTACACCTTC.

This clone was found once. This chain links TRBV15 with TRBJ2-7, with D perhaps matching TRBD2 (7 bases). The CDR3 runs to 15 residues. V was shortened by 0 bases and J by 3 bases, with 12 bases between the two germline ends. In germline, CDR1 is LNHNV, CDR2 YYDKDF (reference sequence). The CDR3: CATSRDAGADYEQYF. In DNA form, the CDR3 reads TGTGCCACCAGCAGAGACGCGGGGGCCGACTACGAGCAGTACTTC.

The J gene is TRBJ2-5, the V gene TRBV18; a possible D gene is TRBD1 (6 bases). CDR3 size: 16 residues. Between the trimmed V and J ends, which lost 3 bases and 3 bases, there was a span of 17 bases. Germline CDR1 and CDR2: KGHSH and LQKENI. CDR3 DNA: TGTGCCAGCTCACCTACACTCGGGACAACTAAAGAGACCCAGTACTTC. Translated, it gives CASSPTLGTTKETQYF.

V gene TRBV7-3 combines with J gene TRBJ1-2; 11 positions match TRBD1. The CDR3 spans 15 residues. V shed 5 bases and J 5 bases; nucleotides not matched to a gene: 7. Germline V gene lookup returns CDR1 SGHTA and CDR2 FQGTGA. This CDR3 is CASSPLGQGAYGYTF. The CDR3 DNA sequence: TGTGCCAGCAGCCCCTTAGGACAGGGGGCTTATGGCTACACCTTC.

The chain combines TRBV27 with TRBJ1-1; weak D call: TRBD1 (5 bases). Germline assignment: CDR1 MNHEY and CDR2 SMNVEV (reference sequence). The germline V and J ends were trimmed by 5 bases and 3 bases, with 13 bases remaining between them. CDR3 length: 14 amino acids. CDR3 nucleotides: TGTGCCAGCAGTGAACGGGGGGACGACACTGAAGCTTTCTTT. It is translated as CASSERGDDTEAFF.

The V gene is TRBV3-1 (or the pseudogene TRBV3-2), the J gene TRBJ2-5, with 8 bases aligning to TRBD2. The CDR3 runs to 15 residues. V lost 6 bases to trimming and J lost 5 bases; unmatched junction nucleotides: 11. Germline loops: CDR1 LGHDT, CDR2 YNNKEL (reference sequence). The CDR3 region is CASRPHSGGGETQYF. The CDR3 DNA sequence: TGTGCCAGCAGACCGCACAGCGGGGGCGGGGAGACCCAGTACTTC.

The V and J genes are TRBV7-3 and TRBJ2-5; 9 bases fit TRBD2. Unmatched junction bases numbered 8, after V lost 4 bases and J lost 5 bases. Germline assignment: CDR1 SGHTA and CDR2 FQGTGA. The CDR3 loop spans 15 amino acids. CDR3 sequence: CASSSSSGGGETQYF. The CDR3 region has the DNA TGTGCCAGCAGCTCCAGTAGCGGGGGTGGGGAGACCCAGTACTTC.

The chain has TRBV9 and TRBJ2-2; no clear D gene. Germline V lookup: CDR1 SGDLS, CDR2 YYNGEE. V dropped 0 bases and J dropped 6 bases, with 3 bases sitting between them. This CDR3 is 12 amino acids long. CDR3 in DNA: TGTGCCAGCAGCGTAGCTCCCGGGGAGCTGTTTTTT. It encodes CASSVAPGELFF.

The rearrangement joins TRBV12-3 or TRBV12-4 to TRBJ1-2; 7 nucleotides match TRBD1. V shed 6 bases and J 3 bases; nucleotides not matched to a gene: 4. This CDR3 is 13 amino acids long. Here the CDR3 reads CASSLTGDYGYTF. The CDR3 coding sequence is TGTGCCAGCAGCCTTACAGGGGACTATGGCTACACCTTC.

This chain uses TRBV5-1 with TRBJ2-5, with D perhaps TRBD1 (7 bases). The CDR3 has 16 amino acids. Germline V gives CDR1 SGHRS, CDR2 YFSETQ. V was trimmed by 3 bases and J by 2 bases, leaving 17 bases between them. This CDR3 reads CASSWAGGRGQETQYF. CDR3 sequence (DNA): TGCGCCAGCAGCTGGGCAGGGGGGCGTGGGCAAGAGACCCAGTACTTC.

The genes are TRBV5-1 and TRBJ2-5; the D is unclear. The CDR3 loop spans 13 amino acids. V shed 2 bases and J shed 3 bases, with 8 bases lying between them. The germline gives CDR1 SGHRS, CDR2 YFSETQ. The CDR3 DNA reads as TGCGCCAGCAGCTTCGCGGCCGAAGAGACCCAGTACTTC. The encoded protein is CASSFAAEETQYF.

The chain uses TRBV7-2 and TRBJ2-1; 15 nucleotides agree with TRBD2. J gave up 7 bases and V 6 bases, and 4 bases lay outside the gene matches. Germline V gene data show CDR1 as SGHTA and CDR2 as FQGNSA. This CDR3 comprises 15 residues. The CDR3 region has the DNA TGTGCCAGCAGTACCGGGACTAGCGGGAGGAATGAGCAGTTCTTC. Amino acids: CASSTGTSGRNEQFF.

The genes are TRBV28 and TRBJ2-5, with D perhaps matching TRBD2 (5 bases). Germline lookup yields CDR1 MDHEN and CDR2 SYDVKM. This CDR3 region has 13 residues. With 4 bases removed from V and 4 bases from J, the gap between germline ends came to 10 bases. CDR3: CASSSFRGETQYF. The DNA of the CDR3 is TGTGCCAGCAGTTCCTTCCGGGGAGAGACCCAGTACTTC.

The CDR3 DNA follows: TGTGCCAGCAGGGAGACGGCTTATAGCAATCAGCCCCAGCATTTT. Translation gives CASRETAYSNQPQHF. This rearrangement joins TRBV2 to TRBJ1-5, with D hard to call. Trimming removed 6 bases at V and 0 bases at J, with 12 bases between. The CDR3 is made up of 15 amino acids. CDR1 is SNHLY and CDR2 is FYNNEI in the germline V gene.

The rearrangement links TRBV28 to TRBJ1-1, with TRBD1 matching over 8 bases. J lost 1 base, V lost 5 bases, and 6 bases had no gene match. The CDR3 spans 15 residues. The V gene's germline CDR1 is MDHEN and CDR2 SYDVKM. Here the CDR3 reads CASSPHTGGNTEAFF. The CDR3 bases are TGTGCCAGCAGTCCTCATACAGGGGGGAACACTGAAGCTTTCTTT. Full variable domain (rest looked up from reference TRBV28 and TRBJ1-1): DVKVTQSSRYLVKRTGEKVFLECVQDMDHENMFWYRQDPGLGLRLIYFSYDVKMKEKGDIPEGYSVSREKKERFSLILESASTNQTSMYLCASSPHTGGNTEAFFGQGTRLTVV.

The CDR3 protein is CASRTGFAQPQHF. The CDR3 nucleotides read TGTGCCAGCAGGACAGGGTTTGCTCAGCCCCAGCATTTT. The chain is built from TRBV6-5 and TRBJ1-5; 7 positions match TRBD1. Germline CDR1 MNHEY, CDR2 SVGAGI. The CDR3 has 13 residues. V was pared by 6 bases and J by 6 bases, with 5 bases of the junction left unmatched.

The rearrangement links TRBV6-5 to TRBJ2-5; possibly TRBD1 for D (6 bases). The CDR3 runs to 14 residues. Germline lookup yields CDR1 MNHEY and CDR2 SVGAGI. V lost 7 bases to trimming and J lost 2 bases, with 14 bases between them. The CDR3 region has the DNA TGTGCCAGCACCTCAGGGGCCGCTCAAGAGACCCAGTACTTC. It yields the protein CASTSGAAQETQYF.

V usage is TRBV7-2 and J usage is TRBJ1-2; 7 bases fit TRBD1. With 2 bases clipped from V and 5 bases from J, the junction kept 8 bases outside the gene matches. The germline V gene has CDR1 SGHTA and CDR2 FQGNSA. This CDR3 contains 15 residues. CDR3 sequence: CASSLRARGRYGYTF. CDR3 DNA: TGTGCCAGCAGCTTAAGAGCCAGGGGGAGGTATGGCTACACCTTC.